This T cell receptor beta chain stems from a study of cytomegalovirus exposure and HLA in healthy donors. Study background: Out of 180 million or so T cells, an earlier analysis found over 90 million unique TCR beta sequences in total. The study's findings and limits: Among immune exposure information, only CMV serostatus was available. Association with HLA alleles at 0.05 false discovery rate was found for about 17,000 TCR beta sequences in a later analysis. Based on reports, TCR beta sequences accurately predicted HLA-A and HLA-B alleles for most subjects.

The CDR3 extends over 15 amino acids. V was cut by 1 base and J by 5 bases, with 11 bases left in between. Germline V CDR1 and CDR2: SGHTA, FQGNSA. Concerning this clone itself: What it binds is not known.

The primer mix had 60 Vbeta and 13 Jbeta primers. Profiled with immunoSEQ multiplex PCR; TCRdb holds only in-frame clones, not every one. The sample yields tens of thousands of clones, of which the top ten take up approximately 2%. The V call is TRBV7-2, the J call TRBJ1-4; D is uncertain. This TCR was sampled from a woman aged 40 to 49 in good health and CMV-seropositive. Material: PBMCs. CDR3 nucleotides: TGTGCCAGCAGCTTAGGAGGAGAAAAAAATGAAAAACTGTTTTTT. Translated: CASSLGGEKNEKLFF.